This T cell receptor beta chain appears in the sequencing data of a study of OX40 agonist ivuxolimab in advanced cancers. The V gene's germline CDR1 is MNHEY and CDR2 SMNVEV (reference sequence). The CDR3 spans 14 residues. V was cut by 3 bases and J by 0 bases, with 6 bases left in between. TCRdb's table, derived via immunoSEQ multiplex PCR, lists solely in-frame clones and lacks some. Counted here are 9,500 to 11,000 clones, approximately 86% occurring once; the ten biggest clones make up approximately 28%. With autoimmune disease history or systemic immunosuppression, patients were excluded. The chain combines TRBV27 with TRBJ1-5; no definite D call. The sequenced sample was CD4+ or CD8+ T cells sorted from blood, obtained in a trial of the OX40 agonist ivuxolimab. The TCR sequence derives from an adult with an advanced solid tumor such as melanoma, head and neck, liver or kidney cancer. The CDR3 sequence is CASSFSGSNQPQHF. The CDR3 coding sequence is TGTGCCAGCAGTTTCAGTGGTAGCAATCAGCCCCAGCATTTT.